Listed here is a single T cell receptor beta chain. Its target is not known. Data came from immunoSEQ multiplex PCR; TCRdb stores just in-frame clones and leaves some out. The sample contains tens of thousands of clones, over 85% of which appear only once. The approximately 120-subject validation cohort, separate from the roughly 670-subject first cohort, included the donors. The data derive from a study of cytomegalovirus exposure and HLA in healthy donors. Study-level findings and limits: Among the CMV-associated chains, three were confirmed in vitro as specific for CMV antigens. Associated with cytomegalovirus, according to the listing, were 164 TCR beta chains. A subsequent analysis found that TCR clusters from the first cohort also tended to co-occur in the 110 or so validation repertoires, with around 94% of cluster scores above 0.

Losses at the gene ends were 1 base for V and 2 bases for J; bases not matched to a gene: 5. Germline values: CDR1 SNHLY, CDR2 FYNNEI. The CDR3 length is 15 residues. The sequenced material came from PBMCs. This clonotype originated in a woman between 18 and 29 years old in good health and CMV-seropositive. The rearrangement joins TRBV2 to TRBJ2-7, with TRBD2 identical over 7 bases. CDR3 sequence: CASSEELAQTYEQYF. Written as DNA, the CDR3 is TGTGCCAGCAGTGAAGAACTAGCGCAAACCTACGAGCAGTACTTC.